Listed here are 31 T cell receptor beta chains from one sample, sequenced in a study of blood T cell repertoires in COVID-19. The method was immunoSEQ multiplex PCR; TCRdb's version includes in-frame clones alone and lacks a portion of them. The data contain about 170,000 clones, 70% to 85% of them seen just once; the ten biggest clones take up under 20%. The source material was PBMCs or T cells enriched from blood (not recorded which). The receptors shown here come from a woman in her seventies in a cohort exposed to, infected with or recovered from COVID-19 (not recorded which).

The chain uses TRBV7-8 and TRBJ1-5; the D gene is possibly TRBD1 (5 bases). The ends were cut back, 2 bases at V and 5 bases at J, with 10 bases in the middle. The CDR3 has 14 residues. Germline CDR1 reads SGHVS; CDR2 reads FQNEAQ. DNA for the CDR3: TGTGCCAGCAGCTTATATCTAGGGGATCAGCCCCAGCATTTT. Translating it yields CASSLYLGDQPQHF.

This clone has just a few counts. This chain joins TRBV6-5 and TRBJ2-7; D unresolved. Trimming shortened V by 4 bases and J by 7 bases, and 14 bases separated the two germline ends. Germline CDR1 is MNHEY and CDR2 is SVGAGI. CDR3 size: 13 residues. The CDR3 sequence is CASSSGTGGEQYF. In DNA form, the CDR3 reads TGTGCCAGCAGTTCCGGTACGGGTGGAGAGCAGTACTTC.

The chain combines TRBV18 with TRBJ1-1; D perhaps matches TRBD1 (6 bases). This CDR3 comprises 14 residues. V was cut by 6 bases and J by 2 bases, with 13 bases left in between. The germline V gene has CDR1 KGHSH and CDR2 LQKENI. The CDR3 sequence: CASSWTVRNTEAFF. The CDR3, as DNA: TGTGCCAGCTCCTGGACAGTGCGTAACACTGAAGCTTTCTTT. The variable domain in full, with the rest retrieved from reference TRBV18 and TRBJ1-1, is NAGVMQNPRHLVRRRGQEARLRCSPMKGHSHVYWYRQLPEEGLKFMVYLQKENIIDESGMPKERFSAEFPKEGPSILRIQQVVRGDSAAYFCASSWTVRNTEAFFGQGTRLTVV.

The genes are TRBV9 and TRBJ2-7; 13 nucleotides agree with TRBD2. The CDR3 length is 15 residues. CDR1 SGDLS and CDR2 YYNGEE come from the germline V gene. J was trimmed by 4 bases and V by 3 bases; bases with no gene match: 4. The CDR3 DNA sequence: TGTGCCAGCAGCGCGGGACTAGCGGGACCGTACGAGCAGTACTTC. It codes for CASSAGLAGPYEQYF. The variable domain in full, completed from reference TRBV9 and TRBJ2-7, reads DSGVTQTPKHLITATGQRVTLRCSPRSGDLSVYWYQQSLDQGLQFLIQYYNGEERAKGNILERFSAQQFPDLHSELNLSSLELGDSALYFCASSAGLAGPYEQYFGPGTRLTVT.

V is TRBV14 and J is TRBJ2-1, with TRBD2 matching over 12 bases. From germline, CDR1 is SGHDN and CDR2 FVKESK. The junction had 9 bases not matched to a gene; V was cut back by 5 bases and J by 10 bases. The CDR3 loop spans 15 amino acids. The CDR3 loop is CASSGLAGGRGEQFF. CDR3 DNA: TGTGCCAGCAGCGGTCTAGCGGGAGGGCGAGGCGAGCAGTTCTTC.

The chain employs TRBV5-1 and TRBJ2-7; D is possibly TRBD2 (6 bases). V lost 3 bases and J lost 9, with 19 bases in between. CDR3 length: 14 residues. Germline V lookup: CDR1 SGHRS, CDR2 YFSETQ. The CDR3 nucleotides read TGCGCCAGCAGCTCCCGTCAGAATAGCGGCATGCAGTACTTC. It codes for CASSSRQNSGMQYF. The whole variable domain, filled in from reference TRBV5-1 and TRBJ2-7, reads KAGVTQTPRYLIKTRGQQVTLSCSPISGHRSVSWYQQTPGQGLQFLFEYFSETQRNKGNFPGRFSGRQFSNSRSEMNVSTLELGDSALYLCASSSRQNSGMQYFGPGTRLTVT.

The chain joins TRBV19 to TRBJ1-5; 7 nucleotides align to TRBD1. The junction had 3 bases not matched to a gene; V was cut back by 4 bases and J by 0 bases. The CDR3 runs to 15 residues. CDR1 is LNHDA and CDR2 is SQIVND in the germline V gene (reference sequence). In DNA form, the CDR3 reads TGTGCCAGTAGTACGACAGGGAATAGCAATCAGCCCCAGCATTTT. Its protein is CASSTTGNSNQPQHF.

The rearrangement uses TRBV5-1 and TRBJ2-1; 7 nucleotides line up with TRBD2. Germline loops: CDR1 SGHRS, CDR2 YFSETQ. The CDR3 covers 13 residues. Trimming cost V 4 bases and J 4 bases; bases outside gene matches: 2. The CDR3 here is CASSRDYYNEQFF. In DNA form, the CDR3 reads TGCGCCAGCAGCAGGGACTATTACAATGAGCAGTTCTTC.

This clone has only a few counts. This chain connects TRBV6-5 to TRBJ2-5, with 7 bases that match TRBD2. The CDR3 loop spans 14 amino acids. The J segment lost 5 bases and the V segment lost 3 bases, leaving 6 bases of the junction unmatched. Germline V gives CDR1 MNHEY, CDR2 SVGAGI. CDR3 sequence (DNA): TGTGCCAGCAGTTATAACCGGGGAGGGGAGACCCAGTACTTC. It specifies CASSYNRGGETQYF.

The J gene is TRBJ2-5, the V gene TRBV11-3; D possibly corresponds to TRBD1 (5 bases). This CDR3 region has 13 residues. Trimming removed 5 bases from V and 7 bases from J, with 14 bases in between. Germline V gene data show CDR1 as SGHNT and CDR2 as YENEEA. This chain's CDR3 is CASSQSRVGTQYF. DNA of the CDR3: TGTGCCAGCAGCCAGAGCAGGGTTGGGACCCAGTACTTC. The full variable domain, in which reference TRBV11-3 and TRBJ2-5 provide the parts outside the CDR3, is EAGVVQSPRYKIIEKKQPVAFWCNPISGHNTLYWYLQNLGQGPELLIRYENEEAVDDSQLPKDRFSAERLKGVDSTLKIQPAELGDSAVYLCASSQSRVGTQYFGPGTRLLVL.

The rearrangement joins TRBV29-1 to TRBJ1-1, with TRBD1 identical over 8 bases. The CDR3 has 16 amino acids. Germline-derived CDR1 and CDR2 are SQVTM and ANQGSEA. Trimming removed 5 bases from V and 0 bases from J; junction bases left unmatched: 11. CDR3 coding DNA: TGCAGCGTTTCCCGACCGGGACAGGTACTGAACACTGAAGCTTTCTTT. It translates to CSVSRPGQVLNTEAFF.

V usage is TRBV11-3 and J usage is TRBJ1-1, with unresolved D. V dropped 5 bases and J dropped 1 base, with 11 bases sitting between them. The CDR3 is made up of 14 amino acids. Germline V gives CDR1 SGHNT, CDR2 YENEEA. CDR3 sequence reads: CASSRLRENTEAFF. DNA for the CDR3: TGTGCCAGCAGCAGGTTGAGGGAGAACACTGAAGCTTTCTTT.

The J gene is TRBJ1-6, the V gene TRBV19; D gene unclear. CDR1 and CDR2 (germline): LNHDA, SQIVND (reference sequence). The V and J ends lost 6 bases and 9 bases respectively, with 15 bases between them. The CDR3 extends over 14 amino acids. CDR3 amino acids: CASSNSARGSPLHF. Here the CDR3 DNA reads TGTGCCAGTAGCAACAGCGCGCGGGGTTCACCCCTCCACTTT.

The J gene is TRBJ2-3, the V gene TRBV6-5; D possibly corresponds to TRBD1 (6 bases). The CDR3 is 13 residues long. Looked up from germline, CDR1 is MNHEY and CDR2 is SVGAGI. Trimming pared 11 bases from V and 1 base from J, leaving 13 bases between. Written as DNA, the CDR3 is TGTGCCTGCCGTCAGGGGCGCACAGATACGCAGTATTTT. Its translation: CACRQGRTDTQYF.

The chain has TRBV20-1 and TRBJ1-5; 11 positions agree with TRBD1. The V segment lost 3 bases and the J segment 7 bases; nucleotides outside the gene matches: 5. This CDR3 has 14 residues. CDR1 is DFQATT and CDR2 is SNEGSKA in the germline V gene (reference sequence). The CDR3: CSASRTGGGQPQHF. CDR3 sequence (DNA): TGCAGTGCTAGTCGGACAGGGGGCGGACAGCCCCAGCATTTT.

This chain joins TRBV7-2 and TRBJ1-5; D is uncertain. Germline CDR1 reads SGHTA; CDR2 reads FQGNSA. Trimming removed 1 base at V and 5 bases at J, with 9 bases between. The CDR3 totals 14 residues. The CDR3 DNA reads as TGTGCCAGCAGCTTAGATCCGGGATATCAGCCCCAGCATTTT. Its translation is CASSLDPGYQPQHF.

This chain links TRBV19 with TRBJ2-7, with 15 bases aligning to TRBD2. The junction had 6 bases not matched to a gene; V was cut back by 5 bases and J by 7 bases. The germline V gene has CDR1 LNHDA and CDR2 SQIVND (reference sequence). The CDR3 has 15 residues. The CDR3 DNA follows: TGTGCCAGTAGTCGGACTAGCGGGAGGGCCGAAGAGCAGTACTTC. Residues: CASSRTSGRAEEQYF.

The J gene is TRBJ2-7, the V gene TRBV28, with TRBD2 identical over 10 bases. The ends lost 6 bases at V and 3 bases at J; junction bases unmatched: 8. CDR3 length: 15 amino acids. Looked up from germline, CDR1 is MDHEN and CDR2 is SYDVKM. CDR3 sequence (DNA): TGTGCCAGCAGCTACTGGACTAGCGGACTCTACGAGCAGTACTTC. It codes for CASSYWTSGLYEQYF.

V and J are TRBV23-1 and TRBJ2-7, with 10 bases matching TRBD1. TRBV23-1 is an ORF for which the function is uncertain. The V gene end was trimmed by 0 bases and the J gene end by 3 bases; junction bases not matched to a gene: 2. This CDR3 has 15 residues. The CDR3 here is CASSQSRTGGYEQYF. The DNA for the CDR3 is TGCGCCAGCAGTCAATCGCGGACAGGGGGCTACGAGCAGTACTTC.

V usage is TRBV27 and J usage is TRBJ2-2; TRBD1 matches at 8 bases. CDR1 MNHEY and CDR2 SMNVEV come from the germline V gene (reference sequence). The V and J ends lost 3 bases and 5 bases, in that order; junction bases with no gene match: 5. The CDR3 runs 15 residues. CDR3 DNA sequence: TGTGCCAGCAGTTTTTGGACAGGGAATACCGGGGAGCTGTTTTTT. It codes for CASSFWTGNTGELFF.

This clone was recorded only once. This chain links TRBV6-5 with TRBJ1-1; D is unclear. The germline gives CDR1 MNHEY, CDR2 SVGAGI. The length of the CDR3 is 13 residues. Trimming took off 2 bases at V and 4 bases at J, with 8 bases between the two ends. The DNA for the CDR3 is TGTGCCAGCAGTTACATGGCAACCACTGAAGCTTTCTTT. This translates into CASSYMATTEAFF.

The chain has TRBV5-6 and TRBJ2-1; the match to TRBD2 covers 14 bases. The CDR3 is made up of 16 amino acids. After removal of 2 bases from V and 9 bases from J, the junction contained 7 bases not matched to a gene. The germline V gene encodes CDR1 SGHDT and CDR2 YYEEEE. Here the CDR3 reads CASSFFGTSGRSEQFF. The CDR3 DNA reads TGTGCCAGCAGCTTCTTCGGGACTAGCGGGAGATCTGAGCAGTTCTTC. Complete variable domain (other parts from reference TRBV5-6 and TRBJ2-1): DAGVTQSPTHLIKTRGQQVTLRCSPKSGHDTVSWYQQALGQGPQFIFQYYEEEERQRGNFPDRFSGHQFPNYSSELNVNALLLGDSALYLCASSFFGTSGRSEQFFGPGTRLTVL.

This chain connects TRBV18 to TRBJ2-1; the match to TRBD2 covers 11 bases. V gave up 2 bases and J gave up 12 bases; unmatched junction bases: 6. Germline V CDR1 and CDR2: KGHSH, LQKENI. CDR3 size: 14 residues. The CDR3 nucleotides read TGTGCCAGCTCACCAGGGCTAGCGGGAGGATTGCAGTTCTTC. Amino acids: CASSPGLAGGLQFF.

J is TRBJ2-1 and V is TRBV5-1; 9 nucleotides line up with TRBD1. CDR1 SGHRS and CDR2 YFSETQ come from the germline V gene. V shed 2 bases, J shed 15 bases, and the junction held 9 bases outside the gene matches. The CDR3 spans 13 residues. The DNA for the CDR3 is TGCGCCAGCAGCTTAATGGGGGACAGGGCTTCGTTCTTC. Translated, it gives CASSLMGDRASFF.

This clone was counted a single time. The J gene is TRBJ1-5, the V gene TRBV19; D perhaps matches TRBD1 (6 bases). Germline V gene sequence: CDR1 LNHDA, CDR2 SQIVND (reference sequence). Trimming stripped 6 bases from V and 4 bases from J, with 10 bases between. CDR3 length equals 13 residues. The CDR3 bases are TGTGCCAGTAGCTACAGGGAGAATCAGCCCCAGCATTTT. This translates into CASSYRENQPQHF.

The V and J genes are TRBV5-6 and TRBJ2-6, with D possibly TRBD2 on 5 matching bases. Germline loops: CDR1 SGHDT, CDR2 YYEEEE. The V and J ends lost 7 bases and 1 base respectively, with 6 bases between them. The CDR3 totals 13 residues. In DNA, the CDR3 is TGTGCCAGCGAGGGATCTGGGGCCAACGTCCTGACTTTC. Its translation is CASEGSGANVLTF.

In this sample, this clone turned up a few times. This chain links TRBV6-5 with TRBJ2-7; maybe TRBD2 (6 bases). V lost 10 bases to trimming and J lost 0 bases, with 16 bases between them. In germline, CDR1 is MNHEY, CDR2 SVGAGI. This CDR3 is built from 14 residues. The CDR3 bases are TGTGCCACCGGTCCCGGGGGAACCTCCTACGAGCAGTACTTC. It is translated as CATGPGGTSYEQYF.

The chain links TRBV5-1 to TRBJ2-1; D is unclear. Germline V gene sequence: CDR1 SGHRS, CDR2 YFSETQ. Trimming pared 2 bases from V and 9 bases from J, leaving 15 bases between. This CDR3 has 14 amino acids. This CDR3 reads CASSLFEVIGEQFF. Here the CDR3 DNA reads TGCGCCAGCAGCTTATTTGAGGTTATAGGTGAGCAGTTCTTC. The whole variable domain, filled in from reference TRBV5-1 and TRBJ2-1, reads KAGVTQTPRYLIKTRGQQVTLSCSPISGHRSVSWYQQTPGQGLQFLFEYFSETQRNKGNFPGRFSGRQFSNSRSEMNVSTLELGDSALYLCASSLFEVIGEQFFGPGTRLTVL.

The J gene is TRBJ1-6, the V gene TRBV28, with TRBD1 matching 7 bases. V trimming: 2 bases; J trimming: 7 bases; junction bases outside the gene matches: 5. Germline CDR1 is MDHEN and CDR2 is SYDVKM. The CDR3 runs to 15 residues. The CDR3 protein is CASSLGDRGNSPLHF. The CDR3 DNA follows: TGTGCCAGCAGTTTAGGGGACAGAGGAAATTCACCCCTCCACTTT.

This chain joins TRBV5-1 and TRBJ2-3, with D uncertain. CDR1 and CDR2 from the germline V gene are SGHRS and YFSETQ. V lost 0 bases to trimming and J lost 4 bases, with 12 bases between them. The CDR3 spans 15 residues. The CDR3 nucleotides are TGCGCCAGCAGCTTGGGGCTTCCCTCCGCAGATACGCAGTATTTT. Its translation is CASSLGLPSADTQYF.

The chain has TRBV27 and TRBJ1-4; 7 positions match TRBD1. J lost 1 base, V lost 6 bases, and 2 bases had no gene match. CDR3 size: 14 residues. The germline gives CDR1 MNHEY, CDR2 SMNVEV (reference sequence). The CDR3 DNA sequence: TGTGCCAGCAGCCGACAGGGAACTAATGAAAAACTGTTTTTT. This sequence encodes CASSRQGTNEKLFF.